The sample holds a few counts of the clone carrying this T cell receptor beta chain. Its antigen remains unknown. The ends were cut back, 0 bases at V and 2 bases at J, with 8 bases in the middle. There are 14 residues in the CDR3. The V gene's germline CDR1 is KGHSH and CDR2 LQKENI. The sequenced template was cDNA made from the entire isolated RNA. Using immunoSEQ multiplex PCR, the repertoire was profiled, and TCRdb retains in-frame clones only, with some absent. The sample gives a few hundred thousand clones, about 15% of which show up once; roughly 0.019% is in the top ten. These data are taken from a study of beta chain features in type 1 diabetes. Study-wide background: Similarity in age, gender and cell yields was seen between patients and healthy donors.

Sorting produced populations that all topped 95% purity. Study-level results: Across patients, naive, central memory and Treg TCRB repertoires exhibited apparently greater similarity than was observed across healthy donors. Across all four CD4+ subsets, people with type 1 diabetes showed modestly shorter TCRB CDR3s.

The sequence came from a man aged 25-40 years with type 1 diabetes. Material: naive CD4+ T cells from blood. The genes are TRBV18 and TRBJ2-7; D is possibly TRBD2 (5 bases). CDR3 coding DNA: TGTGCCAGCTCACCACCTAGCGAGACCTACGAGCAGTACTTC. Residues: CASSPPSETYEQYF.